The clone carrying this TCR beta chain is medium-sized within its sample. Its antigen is currently unknown. This sample is drawn from a study of identifying expanded T cells in peripheral blood. General study results and limits: Variance in clone template counts between approximately 2-week samples significantly increased with total template count across all healthy donors. Technical replicates showed approximately 1.2 changed clones; around two weeks 15 to 20; four weeks 19.

Collection occurred without any documented infections or immune events in donors. The germline V gene has CDR1 SGHRS and CDR2 YFSETQ. CDR3 length: 15 amino acids. V was pared by 1 base and J by 1 base, with 11 bases between. Produced via immunoSEQ multiplex PCR; TCRdb's table is partial and in-frame only. The sample holds around 85,000 clones, 88% seen once. Material: blood. This chain uses TRBV5-1 with TRBJ2-5; tentatively, D is TRBD2 (6 bases). This clonotype originated in a person aged 18 to 69 in good health. The CDR3 bases are TGCGCCAGCAGCTTGTCTGGGACTCTCCAAGAGACCCAGTACTTC. This gives the protein CASSLSGTLQETQYF.